This TCR beta chain comes out of a study of a mutant IDH1 vaccine in newly diagnosed glioma. Trimming took off 0 bases at V and 4 bases at J, with 7 bases between the two ends. The CDR3 has 13 residues. Assay used: immunoSEQ multiplex PCR; TCRdb lists only in-frame clones, some missing. In the table there are some 80,000 clones, approximately 85% of which are singletons. Regarding time point: week 23, last vaccination. Each dose delivered 300 ug of mutant IDH1 20-mer peptide subcutaneously with imiquimod. To note about this clone: Its cognate antigen is unknown.

The chain couples TRBV5-3 to TRBJ1-2; D is undetermined. TRBV5-3 is identified as an open reading frame with a role that is uncertain. This sample comprised PBMCs, obtained from a glioma patient whose treatment included an IDH1 peptide vaccine. The clonotype comes from a woman aged 50 to 60 with glioma. The CDR3 here is CARSLADRYGYTF. In DNA, the CDR3 is TGTGCCAGAAGCTTGGCGGACCGCTATGGCTACACCTTC.